One and the same sample provided the 18 T cell receptor beta chains below, sequenced in a study of vaccination and CD4 T cells after COVID-19. With the Oncomine TCR Beta short-read assay, DNA from cultured CD4+ T cells was sequenced. A single record per CDR3 protein comes from TCRdb applying MiXCR to the PCR reads. The sample has about 20,000 distinct CDR3 sequences; around 33% are singletons. Sample time point: late sampling 161 to 241 days after vaccination in a few convalescent patients. Treatment specified: approximately nine-day PBMC culture with coronavirus spike peptide pools or control peptides (ViraFEST assay). Their antigen targets remain unknown. The input for sequencing was CD4+ T cells from blood, cultured in vitro, taken about 7 months after SARS-CoV-2 vaccination. The receptors were sampled from a human donor who had recovered from COVID-19.

The V and J genes are TRBV5-4 and TRBJ1-2; D ambiguous. CDR1 is SGHNT and CDR2 is YYREEE in the germline V gene (reference sequence). V was cut by 0 bases and J by 1 base, with 4 bases left in between. The length of the CDR3 is 13 residues. The CDR3 DNA sequence: TGTGCCAGCAGCTTGGACGTTAACTATGGCTACACCTTC. Translation: CASSLDVNYGYTF. Complete variable domain (other parts from reference TRBV5-4 and TRBJ1-2): ETGVTQSPTHLIKTRGQQVTLRCSSQSGHNTVSWYQQALGQGPQFIFQYYREEENGRGNFPPRFSGLQFPNYSSELNVNALELDDSALYLCASSLDVNYGYTFGSGTRLTVV.

This clonotype was counted a single time. The rearrangement links TRBV7-2 to TRBJ2-1; D remains ambiguous. Trimming cost V 5 bases and J 6 bases, with 20 bases left between them. CDR1 is SGHTA, CDR2 FQGNSA, per germline. This CDR3 has 16 amino acids. DNA for the CDR3: TGTGCCAGCAGCCCGCTTTTAGAATCTGGGGTCAATGAGCAGTTCTTC. This sequence encodes CASSPLLESGVNEQFF.

The chain uses TRBV6-5 and TRBJ1-5; the match to TRBD1 covers 8 bases. CDR1 MNHEY and CDR2 SVGAGI come from the germline V gene. The length of the CDR3 is 16 residues. V gave up 4 bases and J gave up 7 bases; unmatched junction bases: 12. CDR3 in DNA: TGTGCCAGCAGTTCGGTTAGAACCGGGACAGGCCAGCCCCAGCATTTT. It translates to CASSSVRTGTGQPQHF.

The table lists this clonotype with a few counts. The chain combines TRBV20-1 with TRBJ2-1, with 11 positions matching TRBD2. The CDR3 consists of 17 residues. The trim removed 3 bases at V and 4 bases at J, leaving 11 bases unmatched. Germline CDR1 and CDR2: DFQATT and SNEGSKA (reference sequence). The chain's CDR3 is CSASRQSGTSGYNEQFF. Here the CDR3 DNA reads TGCAGTGCTAGTCGTCAAAGCGGGACTAGCGGATACAATGAGCAGTTCTTC.

J is TRBJ1-5 and V is TRBV7-9; D is perhaps TRBD1 (5 bases). This CDR3 is built from 15 residues. The V and J ends lost 1 base and 2 bases respectively, with 9 bases between them. Germline assignment: CDR1 SEHNR and CDR2 FQNEAQ (reference sequence). CDR3 amino acids: CASSLGGTGNQPQHF. The CDR3 nucleotides read TGTGCCAGCAGCTTAGGCGGGACTGGCAATCAGCCCCAGCATTTT.

In DNA, the CDR3 is TGTGCCAGCAGCTTGTTACAGAACTATGGCTACACCTTC. This gives the protein CASSLLQNYGYTF. The chain links TRBV7-9 to TRBJ1-2, with D uncertain. The V end lost 3 bases, the J end lost 2 bases, and 7 bases lay between the germline ends. The CDR3 contains 13 residues. Per the germline V gene, CDR1 is SEHNR and CDR2 is FQNEAQ (reference sequence).

V usage is TRBV28 and J usage is TRBJ2-7; TRBD1 matches 7 bases. The CDR3 is 14 amino acids. Germline V CDR1 and CDR2: MDHEN, SYDVKM. V lost 6 bases to trimming and J lost 0 bases; unmatched junction nucleotides: 5. This CDR3 reads CASRETGASYEQYF. The CDR3 DNA is TGTGCCAGCAGAGAAACAGGGGCCTCCTACGAGCAGTACTTC.

The sample holds a few counts of this clonotype. The chain uses TRBV19 and TRBJ2-5, with D perhaps being TRBD1 or TRBD2 (5 bases each). The CDR3 covers 14 residues. V was shortened by 3 bases and J by 0 bases, with 8 bases between the two germline ends. Germline loops: CDR1 LNHDA, CDR2 SQIVND (reference sequence). This CDR3 reads CASSIRGDQETQYF. The CDR3 nucleotides read TGTGCCAGTAGTATCAGAGGGGACCAAGAGACCCAGTACTTC.

This chain connects TRBV29-1 to TRBJ2-3; tentative D call: TRBD2 (5 bases). This CDR3 has 17 amino acids. The germline V and J ends were trimmed by 2 bases and 0 bases, with 18 bases remaining between them. Germline V gives CDR1 SQVTM, CDR2 ANQGSEA. The CDR3 sequence: CSVETRDARDSTDTQYF. The CDR3, as DNA: TGCAGCGTTGAAACCCGCGACGCCCGGGATAGCACAGATACGCAGTATTTT.

The genes are TRBV7-8 and TRBJ2-7; TRBD1 aligns across 7 bases. CDR1 and CDR2 (germline): SGHVS, FQNEAQ. The CDR3 is 12 amino acids. The J segment lost 6 bases and the V segment lost 5 bases, leaving 4 bases of the junction unmatched. The CDR3 reads CASSLQGFEQYF. CDR3 sequence (DNA): TGTGCCAGCAGCCTACAGGGGTTCGAGCAGTACTTC.

The chain links TRBV6-1 to TRBJ1-2; D unclear. V was cut by 2 bases and J by 7 bases, with 5 bases left in between. The CDR3 is 11 amino acids. The V gene's germline CDR1 is MNHNS and CDR2 SASEGT. The CDR3, as DNA: TGTGCCAGCAGTGAATTCGGTGGCTACACCTTC. As protein: CASSEFGGYTF.

The chain has TRBV20-1 and TRBJ2-1, with 8 bases that match TRBD2. Losses at the gene ends were 1 base for V and 4 bases for J; bases not matched to a gene: 6. The CDR3 is made up of 15 amino acids. Germline V lookup: CDR1 DFQATT, CDR2 SNEGSKA (reference sequence). This chain's CDR3 is CSARGELAGYNEQFF. CDR3 in DNA: TGCAGTGCTAGAGGGGAATTAGCGGGGTACAATGAGCAGTTCTTC.

This chain connects TRBV20-1 to TRBJ1-4; D gene uncertain. CDR1 and CDR2 (germline): DFQATT, SNEGSKA (reference sequence). The V and J ends lost 3 bases and 6 bases respectively, with 11 bases between them. The CDR3 consists of 13 residues. CDR3 residues: CSASRPEDEKLFF. For the CDR3, the DNA is TGCAGTGCTAGTAGGCCGGAAGATGAAAAACTGTTTTTT.

The chain links TRBV6-1 to TRBJ2-7; TRBD1 matches 7 bases. Germline lookup yields CDR1 MNHNS and CDR2 SASEGT. CDR3 length: 15 amino acids. V lost 5 bases, J lost 2 bases, and 9 bases stayed unmatched. In DNA form, the CDR3 reads TGTGCCAGCAGTCTCCCGACGGACAGGACCTACGAGCAGTACTTC. This encodes CASSLPTDRTYEQYF.

This chain joins TRBV20-1 and TRBJ2-7; a possible D gene is TRBD1 (6 bases). This CDR3 has 13 amino acids. Germline V gene lookup returns CDR1 DFQATT and CDR2 SNEGSKA (reference sequence). Trimming took off 5 bases at V and 2 bases at J, with 13 bases between the two ends. The CDR3 loop is CSALQGLAYEQYF. CDR3 coding DNA: TGCAGTGCTCTACAGGGTTTAGCCTACGAGCAGTACTTC.

The chain links TRBV15 to TRBJ2-2; D gene uncertain. Germline CDR1 LNHNV, CDR2 YYDKDF (reference sequence). V was clipped by 3 bases and J by 0 bases, with 11 bases between them. The CDR3 consists of 16 residues. The CDR3 sequence: CATSSLGSTNTGELFF. The CDR3 nucleotides read TGTGCCACCAGCAGCCTCGGAAGTACGAACACCGGGGAGCTGTTTTTT.

The chain couples TRBV6-1 to TRBJ1-5; D unresolved. The V end lost 6 bases, the J end lost 5 bases, and 11 bases lay between the germline ends. The CDR3 spans 13 residues. The germline CDR1 and CDR2 sequences are MNHNS and SASEGT. For the CDR3, the DNA is TGTGCCAGCAGGACGACCGGTGATCAGCCCCAGCATTTT. Amino acid sequence: CASRTTGDQPQHF.

In regard to this clonotype: A read error may account for a junction end that differs from germline. The CDR3 spells CASSTYPGKREIPGATVLTF. CDR3 bases: TGTGCCAGCAGCACCTACCCGGGCAAGCGGGAGATTCCTGGGGCCACCGTCCTGACTTTC. The chain has TRBV7-6 and TRBJ2-6; 8 bases are shared with TRBD2. The length of the CDR3 is 20 residues. CDR1 and CDR2 from the germline V gene are SGHVS and FNYEAQ.